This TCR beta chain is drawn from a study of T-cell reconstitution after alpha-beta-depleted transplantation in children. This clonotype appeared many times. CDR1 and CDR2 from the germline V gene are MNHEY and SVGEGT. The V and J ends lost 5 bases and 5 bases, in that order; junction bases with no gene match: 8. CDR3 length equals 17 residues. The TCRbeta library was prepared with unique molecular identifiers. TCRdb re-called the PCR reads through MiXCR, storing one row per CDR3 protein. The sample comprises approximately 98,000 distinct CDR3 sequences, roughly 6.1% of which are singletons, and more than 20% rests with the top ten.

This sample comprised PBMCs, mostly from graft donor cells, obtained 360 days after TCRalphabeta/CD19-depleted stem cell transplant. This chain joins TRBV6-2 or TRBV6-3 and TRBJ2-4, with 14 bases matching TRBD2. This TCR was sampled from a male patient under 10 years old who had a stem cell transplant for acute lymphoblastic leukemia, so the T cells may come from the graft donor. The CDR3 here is CASSRRTSGRIENIQYF. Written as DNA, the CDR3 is TGTGCCAGCAGTCGCCGGACTAGCGGGAGGATCGAAAACATTCAGTACTTC.